This T cell receptor (beta chain) was profiled in a study of blood T cell repertoires in COVID-19. This CDR3 spans 14 amino acids. Germline loops: CDR1 MNHEY, CDR2 SVGAGI. V dropped 10 bases and J dropped 0 bases, with 15 bases sitting between them. The method was immunoSEQ multiplex PCR; TCRdb's version includes in-frame clones alone and lacks a portion of them. Among about 180,000 clones listed, 85% were seen once. The chain links TRBV6-5 to TRBJ2-5, with a possible D match to TRBD2 (6 bases). This sequence was found in a woman between 50 and 59 years old with COVID-19, enrolled during active disease. Sequenced sample: peripheral blood. In nucleotides, the CDR3 is TGTGCCACCGAGGAGGGCGGTTACCAAGAGACCCAGTACTTC. It encodes CATEEGGYQETQYF.